This T cell receptor beta chain was retrieved from a study of T cells in Graves' hyperthyroidism and ophthalmopathy. Trimming removed 5 bases from V and 2 bases from J; junction bases left unmatched: 3. CDR1 is MNHEY and CDR2 is SVGEGT in the germline V gene. The CDR3 spans 15 residues. RNA transcripts were the template for amplifying TCR beta CDR3 regions. The study used the HTBI primer set for a first-round RT-PCR of the TCR CDR3. TCRdb passed the multiplex PCR reads through MiXCR, listing each CDR3 protein once. The data hold around 560,000 distinct CDR3 sequences, with 16% observed a single time. This sequence was found in a young woman with Graves' hyperthyroidism. Sequences were obtained from blood. The chain joins TRBV6-2 or TRBV6-3 to TRBJ2-1, with 10 bases fitting TRBD2. The CDR3 sequence: CASSSGGAAYNEQFF. CDR3 DNA sequence: TGTGCCAGCAGTAGCGGGGGGGCCGCCTACAATGAGCAGTTCTTC.